This T cell receptor beta chain appears in the sequencing data of a study of graft-versus-host responses after intestinal transplantation. Across the study: Recipients had transplants, and these were multivisceral, liver-intestinal, or isolated intestinal. Study-level points and caveats: GvH clonotypes were identified within recipient marrow, with a subset emerging first in ileum or blood.

Germline lookup yields CDR1 MNHNS and CDR2 SASEGT. This CDR3 is 10 amino acids long. Deletions cut 6 bases from V and 5 bases from J, with 4 bases between. Comment on this clone: The antigen is not known.

This table comes from immunoSEQ multiplex PCR, and its TCRdb copy is limited to in-frame clones, with some not included. Among some 100,000 clones listed, 80% to 95% were seen once. The sequence was obtained from a human donor who was the organ donor for an intestinal transplant. Sequencing was performed on unstimulated CD8+ T cells sorted from spleen or lymph node cells, taken before transplant. The rearrangement joins TRBV6-1 to TRBJ1-1; D remains unclear. CDR3 in DNA: TGTGCCAGCAGCCTTACTGAAGCTTTCTTT. Translation gives CASSLTEAFF.